This T cell receptor beta chain was recorded in a study of T cell responses to AZD1222 COVID-19 vaccine. Clones were read by immunoSEQ multiplex PCR, and TCRdb kept only the in-frame ones, dropping some. The table records about 110,000 clones, 88% of them present only once. The TCR was taken from an adult in good health. The source was peripheral blood, collected on day 0 of MenACWY control vaccination.

The CDR3 sequence: CASGRDRSYNEQFF. The CDR3 bases are TGTGCCAGTGGCCGGGACCGTTCCTACAATGAGCAGTTCTTC. This chain joins TRBV19 and TRBJ2-1; D assignment may be TRBD1 or TRBD2 (5 bases each). Between the trimmed V and J ends, which lost 8 bases and 1 base, there was a span of 12 bases. The CDR3 is 14 amino acids. Germline V lookup: CDR1 LNHDA, CDR2 SQIVND (reference sequence).